The text below deals with one TCR beta chain. The source of the sample is a study of blood T cell repertoires in COVID-19. Libraries were prepared by immunoSEQ multiplex PCR; TCRdb keeps only in-frame clonotypes and omits some of them. The table includes a few hundred thousand clones, around 83% detected once. Germline lookup yields CDR1 MNHEY and CDR2 SVGAGI. V gave up 8 bases and J gave up 0 bases, with 10 bases separating them. There are 14 residues in the CDR3. V usage is TRBV6-5 and J usage is TRBJ2-2; D possibly corresponds to TRBD1 (5 bases). This receptor was obtained from a woman aged 50 to 60 with acute or convalescent COVID-19. The material sequenced was peripheral blood. CDR3 sequence: CASSQGSNTGELFF. CDR3 bases: TGTGCCAGCTCGCAGGGTTCGAACACCGGGGAGCTGTTTTTT.